Each of the 20 T cell receptor beta chains below was sequenced from the same sample in a study of cytomegalovirus exposure and HLA in healthy donors. Generated by immunoSEQ multiplex PCR, the TCRdb table keeps only in-frame clones and is missing some. This sample yields roughly 120,000 clones, of which roughly 90% are seen a single time; approximately 1.9% belongs to the top ten. The material sequenced was PBMCs. All receptors derive from a woman under 30 in good health and CMV-seronegative.

This rearrangement joins TRBV4-3 to TRBJ2-3, with D possibly TRBD2 on 5 matching bases. The CDR3 is made up of 18 amino acids. CDR1 and CDR2 (germline): LGHNA, YSLEER. V lost 4 bases, J lost 0 bases, and 20 bases lay in between. The CDR3 bases are TGCGCCAGCAGCCCAGACCCGGCTAGCCGTGCTAGCACAGATACGCAGTATTTT. It specifies CASSPDPASRASTDTQYF.

The chain has TRBV27 and TRBJ2-3; TRBD2 might be the D (6 bases). Germline V lookup: CDR1 MNHEY, CDR2 SMNVEV (reference sequence). Deletions cut 6 bases from V and 0 bases from J, with 19 bases between. The CDR3 sequence is 17 residues long. The CDR3 sequence: CASRNTGRDTSTDTQYF. The CDR3 region has the DNA TGTGCCAGCAGAAACACCGGGCGGGATACTAGCACAGATACGCAGTATTTT.

Written as DNA, the CDR3 is TGCGCCAGCAGCCATATCGGTTCTACAGGGAGCCCAAATCAGCCCCAGCATTTT. It yields the protein CASSHIGSTGSPNQPQHF. V usage is TRBV4-1 and J usage is TRBJ1-5; D might be TRBD1 (6 bases). Trimming cost V 3 bases and J 4 bases, with 22 bases left between them. This CDR3 comprises 18 residues. Germline CDR1 reads MGHRA; CDR2 reads YSYEKL.

A word on this clone: One junction end does not reproduce the germline sequence, and a read error may be involved. J is TRBJ2-5 and V is TRBV7-7; D possibly corresponds to TRBD1 (6 bases). Germline CDR1 reads SSHAT; CDR2 reads FNYEAQ (reference sequence). CDR3 length equals 12 residues. In nucleotides, the CDR3 is TGTGCTAGCAGCAGGGGTCAAGAGACCCAGTACTTC. Protein product: CASSRGQETQYF.

The rearrangement links TRBV4-3 to TRBJ1-4; D is possibly TRBD1 (5 bases). From germline, CDR1 is LGHNA and CDR2 YSLEER. The CDR3 is made up of 16 amino acids. The V end lost 4 bases, the J end lost 5 bases, and 17 bases lay between the germline ends. The CDR3 DNA follows: TGCGCCAGCAGCCCATCCGGGGGGAGGGGAAATGAAAAACTGTTTTTT. This sequence encodes CASSPSGGRGNEKLFF.

The chain employs TRBV28 and TRBJ2-7; TRBD1 matches at 8 bases. CDR1 and CDR2 (germline): MDHEN, SYDVKM. Losses at the gene ends were 2 bases for V and 7 bases for J; bases not matched to a gene: 10. The CDR3 totals 15 residues. The CDR3 region has the DNA TGTGCCAGCAGTTTACTGGGGACAGGTCCTTATGAGCAGTACTTC. Translation: CASSLLGTGPYEQYF.

The genes are TRBV7-9 and TRBJ1-1; 10 nucleotides line up with TRBD1. With 5 bases clipped from V and 4 bases from J, the junction kept 7 bases outside the gene matches. CDR3 size: 15 residues. From germline, CDR1 is SEHNR and CDR2 FQNEAQ (reference sequence). The DNA of the CDR3 is TGTGCCAGCAGCGGCCGACAGGGGGCAATCACTGAAGCTTTCTTT. Translation: CASSGRQGAITEAFF.

This chain uses TRBV4-3 with TRBJ1-6; tentatively, D is TRBD1 (6 bases). Germline CDR1 LGHNA, CDR2 YSLEER. The CDR3 has 16 amino acids. Between the trimmed V and J ends, which lost 1 base and 7 bases, there was a span of 14 bases. The CDR3 spells CASSQGGRSGNSPLHF. The CDR3 coding sequence is TGCGCCAGCAGCCAAGGGGGGCGGAGTGGGAATTCACCCCTCCACTTT.

The genes are TRBV7-9 and TRBJ2-7; tentative D call: TRBD1 (6 bases). V dropped 1 base and J dropped 6 bases, with 13 bases sitting between them. The CDR3 is 14 amino acids. Germline V gene lookup returns CDR1 SEHNR and CDR2 FQNEAQ (reference sequence). The CDR3, as DNA: TGTGCCAGCAGCTTAGAGGGGGTAGGGCGCGAGCAGTACTTC. Translated, it gives CASSLEGVGREQYF.

This chain uses TRBV5-1 with TRBJ2-1, with D perhaps TRBD2 (6 bases). Germline V gene lookup returns CDR1 SGHRS and CDR2 YFSETQ. Deletions cut 3 bases from V and 4 bases from J, with 8 bases between. The CDR3 contains 13 residues. DNA for the CDR3: TGCGCCAGCAGCTCCGGGGGATACAATGAGCAGTTCTTC. Amino acids: CASSSGGYNEQFF.

The chain couples TRBV29-1 to TRBJ2-2; D not certain. The CDR3 contains 11 residues. The germline CDR1 and CDR2 sequences are SQVTM and ANQGSEA. Trimming shortened V by 4 bases and J by 8 bases, and 8 bases separated the two germline ends. The CDR3 spells CSVGAGGELFF. DNA of the CDR3: TGCAGCGTTGGGGCAGGTGGGGAGCTGTTTTTT.

The CDR3 DNA follows: TGTGCCAGCTCACCAGAGGTTCAAGCCTACGAGCAGTACTTC. It translates to CASSPEVQAYEQYF. V usage is TRBV18 and J usage is TRBJ2-7; D is undetermined. This CDR3 is 14 amino acids long. Trimming pared 2 bases from V and 2 bases from J, leaving 10 bases between. Germline-derived CDR1 and CDR2 are KGHSH and LQKENI.

The rearrangement uses TRBV19 and TRBJ1-2; D is possibly TRBD1 (6 bases). V gave up 4 bases and J gave up 6 bases, with 21 bases separating them. CDR3 length: 16 amino acids. Germline-derived CDR1 and CDR2 are LNHDA and SQIVND (reference sequence). In DNA, the CDR3 is TGTGCCAGTAGTAACACCGGGACACCTAAAAAAAATGGCTACACCTTC. It codes for CASSNTGTPKKNGYTF.

This chain links TRBV28 with TRBJ1-5; D is possibly TRBD1 (6 bases). Germline lookup yields CDR1 MDHEN and CDR2 SYDVKM. The length of the CDR3 is 15 residues. V was clipped by 6 bases and J by 2 bases, with 14 bases between them. The CDR3 is CASRLQGSGNQPQHF. CDR3 DNA: TGTGCCAGCAGACTCCAGGGGAGTGGCAATCAGCCCCAGCATTTT. Full variable domain (missing parts from reference TRBV28 and TRBJ1-5): DVKVTQSSRYLVKRTGEKVFLECVQDMDHENMFWYRQDPGLGLRLIYFSYDVKMKEKGDIPEGYSVSREKKERFSLILESASTNQTSMYLCASRLQGSGNQPQHFGDGTRLSIL.

The chain joins TRBV4-3 to TRBJ2-5; maybe TRBD1 (6 bases). This CDR3 is 16 amino acids long. In germline, CDR1 is LGHNA, CDR2 YSLEER. Trimming took off 0 bases at V and 2 bases at J, with 13 bases between the two ends. CDR3 in DNA: TGCGCCAGCAGCCAAGACCTCCTAGGGGGTCAAGAGACCCAGTACTTC. Translation: CASSQDLLGGQETQYF.

This rearrangement joins TRBV5-4 to TRBJ1-4; 7 nucleotides align to TRBD1. Germline CDR1 is SGHNT and CDR2 is YYREEE (reference sequence). The CDR3 covers 16 residues. Germline trimming cut 3 bases from V and 1 base from J; bases unmatched to any gene: 6. In nucleotides, the CDR3 is TGTGCCAGCAGCTCTGACAGGGTGGGAACTAATGAAAAACTGTTTTTT. This translates into CASSSDRVGTNEKLFF.

The J gene is TRBJ2-2, the V gene TRBV25-1; TRBD1 aligns across 9 bases. CDR3 length: 16 residues. V shed 3 bases, J shed 4 bases, and the junction held 6 bases outside the gene matches. The germline V gene has CDR1 MGHDK and CDR2 SYGVNS. The CDR3 DNA is TGTGCCAGCAGTGAGCCCGGGACAGGGATCACCGGGGAGCTGTTTTTT. It codes for CASSEPGTGITGELFF.

The V and J genes are TRBV7-2 and TRBJ2-7; perhaps TRBD1 as D (6 bases). Trimming pared 6 bases from V and 7 bases from J, leaving 22 bases between. The length of the CDR3 is 15 residues. The germline V gene has CDR1 SGHTA and CDR2 FQGNSA. CDR3: CASSRTGHPSGEQYF. Here the CDR3 DNA reads TGTGCCAGCAGTCGGACGGGACACCCTTCAGGAGAGCAGTACTTC. Full variable domain (rest looked up from reference TRBV7-2 and TRBJ2-7): GAGVSQSPSNKVTEKGKDVELRCDPISGHTALYWYRQSLGQGLEFLIYFQGNSAPDKSGLPSDRFSAERTGGSVSTLTIQRTQQEDSAVYLCASSRTGHPSGEQYFGPGTRLTVT.

The chain combines TRBV7-2 with TRBJ2-4; D unclear. The CDR3 is made up of 15 amino acids. Per germline, CDR1 SGHTA and CDR2 FQGNSA. V was trimmed by 5 bases and J by 7 bases, leaving 18 bases between them. The CDR3 region has the DNA TGTGCCAGCAGCCTTCTGGGTAGCCTCCCGAACATTCAGTACTTC. Amino acids: CASSLLGSLPNIQYF. The full variable domain, with the rest looked up from reference TRBV7-2 and TRBJ2-4, is GAGVSQSPSNKVTEKGKDVELRCDPISGHTALYWYRQSLGQGLEFLIYFQGNSAPDKSGLPSDRFSAERTGGSVSTLTIQRTQQEDSAVYLCASSLLGSLPNIQYFGAGTRLSVL.

This clone came up once. This chain links TRBV28 with TRBJ1-5; no clear D. This CDR3 spans 14 amino acids. Germline CDR1 reads MDHEN; CDR2 reads SYDVKM. Between the trimmed V and J ends, which lost 3 bases and 7 bases, there was a span of 13 bases. The chain's CDR3 is CASSFPTGGQPQHF. The CDR3 DNA reads TGTGCCAGCAGTTTCCCCACTGGCGGCCAGCCCCAGCATTTT.